This TCR beta chain was identified in a study of metastatic and nonmetastatic thyroid tumors. Study-wide background: A comparison of repertoires was made across blood and tumor or nodule tissue from malignant and benign thyroid patients.

Study findings and constraints: A significant increase in TCR beta diversity was reportedly seen in malignant thyroid tumors relative to benign nodules, in blood and tumor.

This CDR3 contains 17 residues. Germline CDR1 and CDR2: SGHNT and YYREEE (reference sequence). The junction had 13 bases not matched to a gene; V was cut back by 2 bases and J by 3 bases. Thyroid surgery was preceded by no treatment in any patient. This clone was seen only once. Its antigen is as yet unknown. Original analysis: Clinicopathological groups differed in CDR3, with these differences serving to build a distant-metastasis classifier for papillary thyroid cancer. Through MiXCR, TCRdb re-clonotyped the PCR reads. The V and J calls follow TCRdb's processing rather than the paper's. Among about 16,000 clones listed, more than 20% were seen once.

The rearrangement uses TRBV5-4 and TRBJ1-2, with TRBD1 matching 7 bases. The sample was blood. This TCR was recovered from a male donor with papillary thyroid cancer or a benign thyroid nodule (not recorded which). Some clones in this sample may be carry-over from other donors' samples. The CDR3 nucleotides are TGTGCCAGCAGCTTAGGGGTCGAGGGCCAGGGGGACTATGGCTACACCTTC. Its protein is CASSLGVEGQGDYGYTF.